This entry is about one T cell receptor beta chain. With 4 bases removed from V and 8 bases from J, the gap between germline ends came to 16 bases. The CDR3 is 15 residues long. Germline lookup yields CDR1 SGHDT and CDR2 YYEEEE. Some clones are missing from TCRdb's copy, which holds only in-frame ones; the method was immunoSEQ multiplex PCR. The sample shows about 290,000 clones, under 90% of them seen only once. This entry comes from a study of blood T cell repertoires in COVID-19. For recovered donors of Cohort 3, there were two negative PCRs, clearance, or symptom resolution. J is TRBJ1-6 and V is TRBV5-6; unclear D gene. This clonotype originated in a woman between 40 and 50 years old who had recovered from COVID-19. The source material was PBMCs or T cells enriched from blood (not recorded which). This CDR3 reads CASSTGSRAYSPLHF. The CDR3 DNA is TGTGCCAGCAGCACGGGGAGTAGGGCCTATTCACCCCTCCACTTT.